One and the same sample provided the 21 T cell receptor beta chains below, sequenced in a study of CD8 T cells in ankylosing spondylitis. TCRdb re-called the 5' RACE reads with MiXCR, one entry per CDR3 protein. The sample records some 840,000 distinct CDR3 sequences, approximately 12% being singletons. Regarding the study as a whole: Typical of ankylosing spondylitis blood, it appeared, was a TCR beta motif of fewer than ten highly homologous variants.

No antigen has been identified for these receptors. Sequencing was performed on blood, either unsorted or a sorted T cell fraction (not recorded which). Receptors were obtained from a male donor with ankylosing spondylitis.

With regard to this clonotype: With a much larger clone just one base away, this may be a read error. The chain couples TRBV28 to TRBJ2-7, with 13 positions matching TRBD2. CDR1 and CDR2 (germline): MDHEN, SYDVKM. The CDR3 is made up of 16 amino acids. For the CDR3, the DNA is TGTGCCAACAGTTCTCCCGGGACTAGCGGGACCTACGAGCAGTACTTC. This gives the protein CANSSPGTSGTYEQYF.

This clonotype was seen a few times. The chain employs TRBV7-2 and TRBJ2-4, with a tentative D call TRBD1 (6 bases). Per the germline V gene, CDR1 is SGHTA and CDR2 is FQGNSA. The CDR3 covers 14 residues. V lost 5 bases to trimming and J lost 6 bases, with 14 bases between them. The CDR3 DNA reads as TGTGCCAGCAGCCCGTTGGGGGCTGGAAACATTCAGTACTTC. Protein: CASSPLGAGNIQYF.

This chain connects TRBV6-5 to TRBJ2-1; 7 bases are shared with TRBD2. Germline V gene lookup returns CDR1 MNHEY and CDR2 SVGAGI. There are 14 residues in the CDR3. V was clipped by 4 bases and J by 7 bases; unmatched bases: 7. This CDR3 is CASSSSGERNEQFF. As DNA, the CDR3 is TGTGCCAGCAGTTCAAGCGGGGAAAGGAATGAGCAGTTCTTC.

This clonotype was picked up a small number of times. The chain combines TRBV20-1 with TRBJ2-1; TRBD2 matches at 7 bases. J lost 4 bases, V lost 0 bases, and 9 bases had no gene match. The CDR3 covers 16 residues. Germline V gives CDR1 DFQATT, CDR2 SNEGSKA (reference sequence). DNA for the CDR3: TGCAGTGCTAGAGATAGGGCGGGAGCTACTTACAATGAGCAGTTCTTC. Protein: CSARDRAGATYNEQFF.

The chain uses TRBV6-5 and TRBJ1-6; no clear D gene. The V gene's germline CDR1 is MNHEY and CDR2 SVGAGI. This CDR3 is built from 15 residues. With 4 bases removed from V and 5 bases from J, the gap between germline ends came to 12 bases. CDR3 sequence reads: CASSLEGGNNSPLHF. In nucleotides, the CDR3 is TGTGCCAGCAGTTTGGAGGGAGGCAATAATTCACCCCTCCACTTT.

This clonotype has a count of ten or more. The genes are TRBV4-2 and TRBJ2-7; D gene ambiguous. V was trimmed by 3 bases and J by 4 bases, leaving 7 bases between them. CDR3 size: 12 residues. From germline, CDR1 is LGHNA and CDR2 YNFKEQ. This CDR3 reads CASSQTTYEQYF. The CDR3 DNA sequence: TGTGCCAGCAGCCAGACGACATACGAGCAGTACTTC.

The rearrangement joins TRBV20-1 to TRBJ2-7; no clear D gene. The germline CDR1 and CDR2 sequences are DFQATT and SNEGSKA (reference sequence). CDR3 length: 14 amino acids. The V end lost 2 bases, the J end lost 2 bases, and 13 bases lay between the germline ends. The CDR3 spells CSARNILPPYEQYF. The CDR3 DNA follows: TGCAGTGCTAGAAACATCCTCCCCCCCTACGAGCAGTACTTC.

Only a few counts were recorded for this clonotype. The chain combines TRBV3-1 with TRBJ2-1, with TRBD2 identical over 12 bases. J lost 9 bases, V lost 2 bases, and 8 bases had no gene match. There are 16 residues in the CDR3. Per the germline V gene, CDR1 is LGHDT and CDR2 is YNNKEL (reference sequence). The CDR3 region is CASSQLTSGGKGEQFF. The CDR3 DNA is TGTGCCAGCAGCCAACTAACTAGCGGGGGGAAGGGTGAGCAGTTCTTC.

This clonotype was counted ten times or more. The chain uses TRBV15 and TRBJ2-1, with unresolved D. The CDR3 extends over 12 amino acids. Per germline, CDR1 LNHNV and CDR2 YYDKDF (reference sequence). Trimming left V 0 bases short and J 8 bases short, with 5 bases between. The CDR3 protein is CATSRDWDEQFF. The CDR3 coding sequence is TGTGCCACCAGCAGAGATTGGGATGAGCAGTTCTTC. The full variable domain, rest sourced from reference TRBV15 and TRBJ2-1, is DAMVIQNPRYQVTQFGKPVTLSCSQTLNHNVMYWYQQKSSQAPKLLFHYYDKDFNNEADTPDNFQSRRPNTSFCFLDIRSPGLGDTAMYLCATSRDWDEQFFGPGTRLTVL.

V usage is TRBV21-1 and J usage is TRBJ1-3; the table's D call, TRBD1, has no DNA check behind it. TRBV21-1 represents a pseudogene. The CDR3 length is 18 residues. The DNA of the CDR3 is TGTGCCAGCAGCAAAAGAAGGGGAACGGGGGCTGGAGGAAACACCATATATTTT. This translates into CASSKRRGTGAGGNTIYF.

This clonotype appeared a few times. The J gene is TRBJ2-7, the V gene TRBV7-2; weak D call: TRBD1 (6 bases). In germline, CDR1 is SGHTA, CDR2 FQGNSA. The V end lost 1 base, the J end lost 2 bases, and 12 bases lay between the germline ends. The CDR3 runs to 15 residues. DNA for the CDR3: TGTGCCAGCAGCTTAGGGGGCAGGGGTACCTACGAGCAGTACTTC. The encoded protein is CASSLGGRGTYEQYF.

The sample holds a few counts of this clonotype. The chain has TRBV20-1 and TRBJ2-7, with a tentative D call TRBD2 (6 bases). Germline CDR1 DFQATT, CDR2 SNEGSKA (reference sequence). The CDR3 has 15 residues. Trimming shortened V by 5 bases and J by 2 bases, and 19 bases separated the two germline ends. The CDR3 reads CSAAPPPPGAYEQYF. The CDR3 DNA sequence: TGCAGTGCTGCCCCCCCCCCTCCGGGAGCCTACGAGCAGTACTTC.

This clonotype was counted a few times. J is TRBJ2-7 and V is TRBV7-2, with TRBD1 matching over 8 bases. Germline V gives CDR1 SGHTA, CDR2 FQGNSA. The CDR3 spans 14 residues. J gave up 3 bases and V 5 bases, and 6 bases lay outside the gene matches. The chain's CDR3 is CASSPQGANYEQYF. CDR3 DNA sequence: TGTGCCAGCAGCCCCCAGGGGGCGAACTACGAGCAGTACTTC.

The chain uses TRBV5-1 and TRBJ2-3; D unresolved. This CDR3 contains 14 residues. From germline, CDR1 is SGHRS and CDR2 YFSETQ. Trimming shortened V by 3 bases and J by 8 bases, and 16 bases separated the two germline ends. CDR3 nucleotide sequence: TGCGCCAGCAGCTCCCTCCCCGCCACCGGTACGCAGTATTTT. The encoded protein is CASSSLPATGTQYF.

This chain links TRBV27 with TRBJ2-7; 12 bases match TRBD2. CDR1 and CDR2 (germline): MNHEY, SMNVEV (reference sequence). The CDR3 totals 19 residues. With V trimmed by 4 bases and J by 0 bases, 13 bases remained unmatched. The CDR3 DNA follows: TGTGCCAGCAGTTCCCTGAAACTAGCGGGAGGCCCGTTCTCCTACGAGCAGTACTTC. It specifies CASSSLKLAGGPFSYEQYF.

This clonotype has just a few counts. The V call is TRBV11-2, the J call TRBJ2-3; D might be TRBD2 (7 bases). The germline gives CDR1 SGHAT, CDR2 FQNNGV. This CDR3 comprises 18 residues. Trimming pared 1 base from V and 2 bases from J, leaving 19 bases between. The CDR3 DNA reads as TGTGCCAGCAGCTTAGGGGGAGGGGGGGGTACCCCCACAGATACGCAGTATTTT. This codes for CASSLGGGGGTPTDTQYF.

This chain links TRBV28 with TRBJ2-5; 10 bases align to TRBD1. Trimming cost V 6 bases and J 10 bases; bases outside gene matches: 11. CDR3 length: 14 amino acids. Germline V gives CDR1 MDHEN, CDR2 SYDVKM. CDR3: CASSIHPGQGNQYF. The DNA for the CDR3 is TGTGCCAGCAGCATACACCCGGGACAGGGGAACCAGTACTTC.

The chain joins TRBV29-1 to TRBJ2-5, with D unresolved. Deletions cut 4 bases from V and 4 bases from J, with 16 bases between. This CDR3 region has 14 residues. Germline CDR1 SQVTM, CDR2 ANQGSEA. The CDR3 protein is CSVVWIWSPETQYF. In DNA, the CDR3 is TGCAGCGTTGTGTGGATATGGTCGCCAGAGACCCAGTACTTC.

The rearrangement uses TRBV9 and TRBJ2-6; D may be TRBD1 (5 bases). Between the trimmed V and J ends, which lost 0 bases and 10 bases, there was a span of 11 bases. CDR3 length: 14 amino acids. From germline, CDR1 is SGDLS and CDR2 YYNGEE. CDR3 DNA: TGTGCCAGCAGCGTAGATTACAGGTCTAACGTCCTGACTTTC. This codes for CASSVDYRSNVLTF.

This clonotype was found a few times. The chain couples TRBV10-3 to TRBJ2-7, with TRBD1 matching over 8 bases. The J segment lost 1 base and the V segment lost 3 bases, leaving 11 bases of the junction unmatched. The CDR3 is 17 residues long. Germline-derived CDR1 and CDR2 are ENHRY and SYGVKD. This CDR3 reads CAISDWTGRYFSYEQYF. CDR3 DNA sequence: TGTGCCATCAGTGATTGGACAGGGAGGTATTTTTCCTACGAGCAGTACTTC.

This clonotype has a handful of counts. J is TRBJ2-1 and V is TRBV24-1; 8 nucleotides agree with TRBD2. In germline, CDR1 is KGHDR, CDR2 SFDVKD. V lost 4 bases to trimming and J lost 6 bases; unmatched junction nucleotides: 10. The CDR3 spans 16 residues. The CDR3 bases are TGTGCCACCAGTGACCCTACCGGGGGGGCCCCCAATGAGCAGTTCTTC. The encoded protein is CATSDPTGGAPNEQFF.